This entry concerns a single TCR beta chain. Its target is not known. The data were obtained in a study of blood T cells in healthy people across ages. Study-wide results and caveats: Long-lived donors carried more naive CD4+ cells and greater diversity than aged donors.

The authors ran a second PCR of roughly 6 to 12 cycles using a sample-barcoded 5' primer and a J-beta primer mix. TCRdb re-called the 5' RACE reads through MiXCR, storing one row per CDR3 protein. The sample records approximately 780,000 distinct CDR3 sequences, roughly 26% being singletons. The ends lost 4 bases at V and 2 bases at J; junction bases unmatched: 6. The CDR3 runs to 15 residues. Germline V gene lookup returns CDR1 SGDLS and CDR2 YYNGEE. These data were likewise used in another study, on T cells of mothers and their children.

Specimen: blood. The genes are TRBV9 and TRBJ2-1, with 7 bases aligning to TRBD2. The source is a boy younger than 18 in good health. The CDR3 bases are TGTGCCAGCAGCCAGTGGGGGGGGGCCTACAATGAGCAGTTCTTC. Residues: CASSQWGGAYNEQFF.